Detailed here is one TCR beta chain. The CDR3 totals 15 residues. Deletions cut 5 bases from V and 3 bases from J, with 16 bases between. Germline V gives CDR1 SGHAT, CDR2 FQNNGV. This sample is drawn from a study of blood T cell repertoires in COVID-19. The protocol was immunoSEQ multiplex PCR, while the TCRdb copy is restricted to in-frame clones and leaves out a portion. The sample shows approximately 330,000 clones, 86% of them seen only once. V usage is TRBV11-2 and J usage is TRBJ1-2; the D gene is possibly TRBD1 (6 bases). Material for sequencing was PBMCs or T cells enriched from blood (not recorded which). This sequence was found in a middle-aged woman with acute COVID-19. CDR3 sequence (DNA): TGTGCCAGCAGCGACTCGGGGGGCAGGGACTATGGCTACACCTTC. It yields the protein CASSDSGGRDYGYTF.